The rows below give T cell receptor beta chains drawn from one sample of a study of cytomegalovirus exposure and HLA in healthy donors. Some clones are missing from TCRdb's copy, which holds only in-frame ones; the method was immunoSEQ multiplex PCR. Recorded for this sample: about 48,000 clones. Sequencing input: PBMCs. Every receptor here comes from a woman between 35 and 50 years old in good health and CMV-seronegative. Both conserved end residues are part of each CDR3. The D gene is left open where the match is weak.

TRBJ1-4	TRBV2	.	CASSDPGGEEDEKLFF	TGTGCCAGCAGTGATCCGGGGGGCGAGGAGGATGAAAAACTGTTTTTT
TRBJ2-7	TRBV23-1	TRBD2	CASSHKTSGNSYEQYF	TGCGCCAGCAGTCACAAGACTAGCGGCAACTCCTACGAGCAGTACTTC
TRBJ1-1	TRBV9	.	CASSSREGAEAFF	TGTGCCAGCAGCTCGAGGGAGGGAGCTGAAGCTTTCTTT
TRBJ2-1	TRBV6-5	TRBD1	CASSRQGNSDNEQFF	TGTGCCAGCAGTCGACAGGGGAACTCCGACAATGAGCAGTTCTTC
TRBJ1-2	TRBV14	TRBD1	CASSLNHSPGQGGGYTF	TGTGCCAGCAGCCTAAACCATTCACCGGGACAGGGTGGTGGCTACACCTTC
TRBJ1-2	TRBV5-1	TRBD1	CASSLTGGAGYGYTF	TGCGCCAGCAGCTTGACAGGGGGCGCAGGCTATGGCTACACCTTC
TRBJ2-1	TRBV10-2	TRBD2	CASSDRTSGVVEQFF	TGCGCCAGCAGTGACAGGACTAGTGGAGTCGTGGAGCAGTTCTTC
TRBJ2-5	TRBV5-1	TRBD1	CASSGGQGWGVGLETQYF	TGCGCCAGCAGCGGAGGACAGGGGTGGGGAGTAGGGTTGGAGACCCAGTACTTC
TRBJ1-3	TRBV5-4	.	CASRISRAFSGNTIYF	TGTGCCAGCAGAATAAGCAGGGCTTTCTCTGGAAACACCATATATTTT
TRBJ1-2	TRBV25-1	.	CASSESNRWSYTF	TGTGCCAGCAGTGAATCGAACAGGTGGAGCTACACCTTC
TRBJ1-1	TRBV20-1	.	CSEQGHTEAFF	TGCAGTGAACAGGGCCACACTGAAGCTTTCTTT
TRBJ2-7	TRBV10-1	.	CASSEYTGTVTYEQYF	TGCGCCAGCAGTGAGTATACCGGGACTGTTACCTACGAGCAGTACTTC
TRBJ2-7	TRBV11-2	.	CASSLQQAYEQYF	TGTGCCAGCAGCTTGCAACAGGCCTACGAGCAGTACTTC
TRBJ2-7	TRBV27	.	CASRGRDISEQYF	TGTGCCAGCAGGGGTCGGGACATTTCTGAGCAGTACTTC
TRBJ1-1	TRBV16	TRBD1	CASSQLGQANTEAFF	TGTGCCAGCAGCCAACTGGGACAGGCGAACACTGAAGCTTTCTTT
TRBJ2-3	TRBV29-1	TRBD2	CSVDRGGGGTDTQYF	TGCAGCGTTGACAGGGGCGGGGGGGGCACAGATACGCAGTATTTT
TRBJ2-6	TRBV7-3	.	CASSLNQGTGANVLTF	TGTGCCAGCAGCTTAAATCAGGGAACTGGGGCCAACGTCCTGACTTTC
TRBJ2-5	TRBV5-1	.	CASSLEGKQETQYF	TGCGCCAGCAGCTTAGAGGGTAAACAAGAGACCCAGTACTTC
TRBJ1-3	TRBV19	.	CASTRGAGNTIYF	TGTGCCAGTACGAGAGGAGCTGGAAACACCATATATTTT
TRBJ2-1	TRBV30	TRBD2	CAWSPGTRVNNEQFF	TGTGCCTGGAGTCCCGGGACTAGAGTGAACAATGAGCAGTTCTTC
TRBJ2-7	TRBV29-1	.	CSVETASVSEQYF	TGCAGCGTTGAAACCGCAAGTGTTAGCGAGCAGTACTTC
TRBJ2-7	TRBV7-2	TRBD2	CASSRTSGTYEQYF	TGTGCCAGCAGCAGGACTAGCGGGACCTACGAGCAGTACTTC